The entry that follows covers one T cell receptor (beta chain) sequence. As yet, its antigen is unknown. This CDR3 is 17 amino acids long. Per the germline V gene, CDR1 is SGHAT and CDR2 is FQDESV (reference sequence). The V end lost 4 bases, the J end lost 2 bases, and 18 bases lay between the germline ends. The donors were all healthy and Caucasian. One entry per CDR3 protein results from TCRdb running MiXCR on the 5' RACE reads. The sample yields about 550,000 distinct CDR3 sequences, about a fifth seen once. These data are taken from a study of identical twins. Study-wide points: Partial confounding of zero-insertion analyses by invariant MAIT and iNKT cells was possible. The study found weaker excess twin sharing in beta out-of-frame sequences.

The data also belong to a second study, concerning yellow fever vaccine responses in identical twins.

Material for sequencing was CD4+ T cells sorted from blood. The chain is built from TRBV11-1 and TRBJ2-1; D may be TRBD1 (7 bases). The receptor's source is a woman between 18 and 29 years old in good health. The chain's CDR3 is CASSSSGGSGAYNEQFF. CDR3 coding DNA: TGTGCCAGCAGCTCCTCAGGGGGGTCAGGGGCCTACAATGAGCAGTTCTTC.